This T cell receptor (beta chain) was sequenced for a study of radiotherapy plus CTLA-4 blockade in lung cancer. Focal radiation was given together with CTLA-4 blockade (ipilimumab) to patients with chemo-refractory metastatic non-small-cell lung cancer. Sequencing was performed with immunoSEQ multiplex PCR; in TCRdb, only in-frame clones are kept and a portion is missing. This sample has about 72,000 clones, with about 80% found just once. The CDR3 sequence is 15 residues long. From germline, CDR1 is SGHNT and CDR2 YYREEE (reference sequence). V lost 0 bases and J 0 bases, leaving 7 bases between the germline ends.

The chain recombines TRBV5-4 with TRBJ1-3; D unresolved. Here the sequenced sample was peripheral blood, taken from a patient treated with radiotherapy plus ipilimumab. The clonotype originates from a human donor with non-small cell lung cancer who had a partial response to radiotherapy plus ipilimumab. The CDR3 bases are TGTGCCAGCAGCTTGGCGCAGGTCTCTGGAAACACCATATATTTT. It encodes CASSLAQVSGNTIYF.